The next 30 T cell receptor beta chains were all read from a single sample in a study of control samples from healthy donors and cancer patients. Data came from immunoSEQ multiplex PCR; TCRdb stores just in-frame clones and leaves some out. The sample includes 150,000 to 200,000 clones. Material: blood. The receptor set was obtained from a woman between 25 and 40 years old in good health.

The chain employs TRBV5-1 and TRBJ1-4, with 10 bases identical to TRBD1. Looked up from germline, CDR1 is SGHRS and CDR2 is YFSETQ. The CDR3 is 14 residues long. The J segment lost 5 bases and the V segment lost 4 bases, leaving 2 bases of the junction unmatched. In DNA, the CDR3 is TGCGCCAGCAGCATGGGACAGGGGAATGAAAAACTGTTTTTT. Amino acids: CASSMGQGNEKLFF.

V and J are TRBV25-1 and TRBJ2-1, with TRBD1 identical over 9 bases. This CDR3 region has 16 residues. Germline CDR1 and CDR2: MGHDK and SYGVNS. Unmatched junction bases numbered 12, after V lost 5 bases and J lost 7 bases. In DNA form, the CDR3 reads TGTGCCAGCAGTCCGACGGGGGGACAGGGTGTGAATGAGCAGTTCTTC. This translates into CASSPTGGQGVNEQFF.

V and J are TRBV5-5 and TRBJ1-5, with a weak D call TRBD1 (5 bases). The CDR3 is 14 amino acids. With 3 bases removed from V and 5 bases from J, the gap between germline ends came to 12 bases. The V gene's germline CDR1 is SGHKS and CDR2 YYEKEE (reference sequence). CDR3 sequence reads: CASSWAGLHQPQHF. The DNA for the CDR3 is TGTGCCAGCAGCTGGGCAGGGCTCCATCAGCCCCAGCATTTT.

The chain combines TRBV27 with TRBJ1-3, with D unresolved. This CDR3 comprises 12 residues. V gave up 10 bases and J gave up 2 bases, with 9 bases separating them. The germline gives CDR1 MNHEY, CDR2 SMNVEV (reference sequence). The CDR3 coding sequence is TGTGCCACCCGGGCGCCTGGAAACACCATATATTTT. Translated: CATRAPGNTIYF.

The chain combines TRBV9 with TRBJ1-1; a possible D gene is TRBD1 (6 bases). The V end lost 4 bases, the J end lost 2 bases, and 12 bases lay between the germline ends. This CDR3 is built from 14 residues. Germline values: CDR1 SGDLS, CDR2 YYNGEE. CDR3 sequence reads: CASSRGRPNTEAFF. The CDR3 coding sequence is TGTGCCAGCAGCCGGGGGCGGCCCAACACTGAAGCTTTCTTT.

CDR3 nucleotides: TGCGCCAGCAGCCAAAACACTGAAGCTTTCTTT. It specifies CASSQNTEAFF. The rearrangement joins TRBV5-1 to TRBJ1-1; D is uncertain. With 4 bases removed from V and 2 bases from J, the gap between germline ends came to 3 bases. The CDR3 runs to 11 residues. CDR1 and CDR2 from the germline V gene are SGHRS and YFSETQ.

V gene TRBV4-3 combines with J gene TRBJ1-2; no firm D call. The germline gives CDR1 LGHNA, CDR2 YSLEER. V was pared by 0 bases and J by 8 bases, with 16 bases between. This CDR3 spans 15 amino acids. The CDR3 region is CASSQDFSEPAGYTF. CDR3 in DNA: TGCGCCAGCAGCCAAGATTTCAGTGAGCCTGCCGGCTACACCTTC.

The V and J genes are TRBV7-8 and TRBJ2-2; TRBD1 or TRBD2 may be the D gene (5 bases each). V was trimmed by 5 bases and J by 6 bases, leaving 19 bases between them. This CDR3 is 16 amino acids long. Germline-derived CDR1 and CDR2 are SGHVS and FQNEAQ. The DNA for the CDR3 is TGTGCCAGCAGCATTGGGACGGACGGATGGTCCGGGGAGCTGTTTTTT. Amino acid sequence: CASSIGTDGWSGELFF.

The genes are TRBV7-6 and TRBJ1-3; D unresolved. Trimming removed 2 bases from V and 0 bases from J, with 5 bases in between. Germline CDR1 SGHVS, CDR2 FNYEAQ. The CDR3 totals 14 residues. The CDR3: CASSLQVSGNTIYF. Here the CDR3 DNA reads TGTGCCAGCAGCTTACAGGTCTCTGGAAACACCATATATTTT.

This chain links TRBV10-3 with TRBJ2-1; TRBD2 agrees at 11 bases. The V segment lost 4 bases and the J segment 5 bases; nucleotides outside the gene matches: 1. This CDR3 comprises 14 residues. CDR1 and CDR2 (germline): ENHRY, SYGVKD. CDR3 sequence: CAISASGGNNEQFF. In nucleotides, the CDR3 is TGTGCCATCAGTGCTAGCGGGGGGAACAATGAGCAGTTCTTC.

This CDR3 is CANRDSYEQYF. The CDR3 nucleotides are TGTGCCAACAGAGACTCCTACGAGCAGTACTTC. The chain carries TRBV10-3 and TRBJ2-7; D is ambiguous. V lost 10 bases and J 0 bases, leaving 7 bases between the germline ends. The germline V gene has CDR1 ENHRY and CDR2 SYGVKD. The CDR3 runs 11 residues.

The rearrangement links TRBV28 to TRBJ2-5; 8 bases align to TRBD1. Germline lookup yields CDR1 MDHEN and CDR2 SYDVKM. V was pared by 7 bases and J by 4 bases, with 8 bases of the junction left unmatched. This CDR3 comprises 14 residues. The CDR3 sequence: CASKTGGRLETQYF. In nucleotides, the CDR3 is TGTGCCAGCAAAACAGGGGGGAGGCTAGAGACCCAGTACTTC.

A note on this clone: Mismatch with germline at one junction end may stem from a read error. The J gene is TRBJ1-2, the V gene TRBV6-1, with D unresolved. This CDR3 is 11 amino acids long. CDR1 and CDR2 from the germline V gene are MNHNS and SASEGT. The chain's CDR3 is CASSENYGYTF. CDR3 sequence (DNA): TGTGCCAGCAGTGAAAACTACGGCTACACCTTC.

J is TRBJ1-6 and V is TRBV4-2; TRBD1 agrees at 9 bases. The CDR3 has 17 amino acids. Germline V lookup: CDR1 LGHNA, CDR2 YNFKEQ. Losses at the gene ends were 0 bases for V and 7 bases for J; bases not matched to a gene: 7. CDR3 protein: CASSQEAGTGRNSPLHF. CDR3 bases: TGTGCCAGCAGCCAAGAGGCCGGGACAGGGCGGAATTCACCCCTCCACTTT.

In the case of this clone: Other nucleotide sequences from this sample produce the same CDR3. V usage is TRBV10-3 and J usage is TRBJ1-4, with D possibly TRBD1 on 5 matching bases. Per the germline V gene, CDR1 is ENHRY and CDR2 is SYGVKD. The CDR3 consists of 14 residues. With 8 bases removed from V and 0 bases from J, the gap between germline ends came to 10 bases. Here the CDR3 DNA reads TGTGCCATCCGGGAGGGGTCAACTAATGAAAAACTGTTTTTT. It yields the protein CAIREGSTNEKLFF.

This rearrangement joins TRBV4-1 to TRBJ2-7; a possible D gene is TRBD2 (5 bases). This CDR3 has 16 residues. Germline CDR1 reads MGHRA; CDR2 reads YSYEKL. V gave up 6 bases and J gave up 3 bases, with 21 bases separating them. CDR3 in amino acids: CASSGLVGGYGYEQYF. The CDR3, as DNA: TGCGCCAGCAGTGGGCTGGTAGGAGGATACGGCTACGAGCAGTACTTC.

The V gene is TRBV7-9, the J gene TRBJ1-1, with a possible D match to TRBD1 (5 bases). The CDR3 spans 13 residues. V was trimmed by 5 bases and J by 11 bases, leaving 18 bases between them. Germline V CDR1 and CDR2: SEHNR, FQNEAQ (reference sequence). The CDR3 bases are TGTGCCAGCAGCCCCGACAGTGTCCGGTGGGCTTTCTTT. Translating gives CASSPDSVRWAFF.

V and J are TRBV18 and TRBJ2-7; 8 bases line up with TRBD1. Looked up from germline, CDR1 is KGHSH and CDR2 is LQKENI. The CDR3 has 14 residues. The V and J ends lost 3 bases and 6 bases, in that order; junction bases with no gene match: 7. CDR3 bases: TGTGCCAGCTCACCCGGACAGGGAACAAGCGAGCAGTACTTC. Protein: CASSPGQGTSEQYF.

The CDR3 coding sequence is TGTGCCAGCAGTTCCCCCTGGCCCGAGCAGTACTTC. Amino acid sequence: CASSSPWPEQYF. The J gene is TRBJ2-7, the V gene TRBV28; D is ambiguous. Per the germline V gene, CDR1 is MDHEN and CDR2 is SYDVKM. Between the trimmed V and J ends, which lost 4 bases and 6 bases, there was a span of 10 bases. The CDR3 length is 12 residues.

The chain joins TRBV5-5 to TRBJ1-1; 7 bases are shared with TRBD1. Trimming cost V 2 bases and J 5 bases; bases outside gene matches: 6. This CDR3 region has 14 residues. Germline lookup yields CDR1 SGHKS and CDR2 YYEKEE (reference sequence). The CDR3 region has the DNA TGTGCCAGCAGCTTTTGGGACAGCTTTACTGAAGCTTTCTTT. It translates to CASSFWDSFTEAFF.

The J gene is TRBJ2-7, the V gene TRBV9, with D possibly TRBD1 on 6 matching bases. The CDR3 sequence is 16 residues long. Trimming took off 0 bases at V and 2 bases at J, with 15 bases between the two ends. The germline V gene has CDR1 SGDLS and CDR2 YYNGEE. Written as DNA, the CDR3 is TGTGCCAGCAGCGTAGGGTTGGGGACACTTACCTACGAGCAGTACTTC. This translates into CASSVGLGTLTYEQYF.

The chain employs TRBV6-1 and TRBJ1-1; no clear D gene. The length of the CDR3 is 16 residues. The germline V gene encodes CDR1 MNHNS and CDR2 SASEGT. The V gene lost 0 bases and the J gene lost 4 bases, with 15 bases spanning the gap. CDR3 nucleotides: TGTGCCAGCAGTGAAGCGGGATGGTATGGCGTCACTGAAGCTTTCTTT. Amino acids: CASSEAGWYGVTEAFF.

The rearrangement uses TRBV5-8 and TRBJ2-1; 8 bases are shared with TRBD2. Germline assignment: CDR1 SGHTS and CDR2 YDEGEE. The CDR3 has 19 amino acids. Trimming at V came to 0 bases and at J to 0 bases, leaving 11 bases not matched to a gene. DNA for the CDR3: TGTGCCAGCAGCTTGGCCTGGGTTATAGCGGGGAGCTCCTACAATGAGCAGTTCTTC. Residues: CASSLAWVIAGSSYNEQFF.

The chain uses TRBV4-2 and TRBJ2-7; D is possibly TRBD1 (6 bases). The germline gives CDR1 LGHNA, CDR2 YNFKEQ. This CDR3 comprises 15 residues. The V end was cut by 0 bases, the J end by 2 bases, with 11 bases between. The CDR3 sequence: CASSQDSGEPYEQYF. CDR3 nucleotide sequence: TGTGCCAGCAGCCAAGATTCAGGGGAGCCCTACGAGCAGTACTTC.

The J gene is TRBJ1-2, the V gene TRBV29-1; unclear D gene. V was shortened by 6 bases and J by 2 bases, with 10 bases between the two germline ends. Germline lookup yields CDR1 SQVTM and CDR2 ANQGSEA. The CDR3 is 12 residues long. CDR3 DNA sequence: TGCAGCGTGTGGGAGGGAAACTATGGCTACACCTTC. Its protein is CSVWEGNYGYTF.

The V call is TRBV4-2, the J call TRBJ2-3, with D possibly being TRBD2 (5 bases). CDR3 size: 14 residues. Germline loops: CDR1 LGHNA, CDR2 YNFKEQ. V was cut by 2 bases and J by 1 base, with 7 bases left in between. The CDR3 is CASSQYGGTDTQYF. CDR3 in DNA: TGTGCCAGCAGCCAATACGGGGGCACAGATACGCAGTATTTT.

The chain combines TRBV14 with TRBJ1-5; D may be TRBD1 (6 bases). Germline lookup yields CDR1 SGHDN and CDR2 FVKESK. The CDR3 length is 17 residues. The V gene lost 0 bases and the J gene lost 7 bases, with 19 bases spanning the gap. The CDR3 is CASSQDTGMLEVQPQHF. CDR3 DNA: TGTGCCAGCAGCCAAGATACAGGGATGTTGGAAGTCCAGCCCCAGCATTTT.

The gene calls are TRBV19 and TRBJ1-2; D possibly corresponds to TRBD1 (5 bases). V was trimmed by 3 bases and J by 7 bases, leaving 21 bases between them. Germline CDR1 is LNHDA and CDR2 is SQIVND (reference sequence). The CDR3 runs to 16 residues. CDR3 in amino acids: CASSIGASGDRSGYTF. CDR3 nucleotides: TGTGCCAGTAGTATCGGCGCCTCCGGGGACCGGTCTGGCTACACCTTC.

The V and J genes are TRBV6-5 and TRBJ1-2; D not resolved. V was trimmed by 6 bases and J by 4 bases, leaving 6 bases between them. This CDR3 is 11 amino acids long. Germline CDR1 is MNHEY and CDR2 is SVGAGI. CDR3 amino acids: CASRSGYGYTF. Written as DNA, the CDR3 is TGTGCCAGCAGGTCAGGCTATGGCTACACCTTC.

The J gene is TRBJ1-4, the V gene TRBV28; the D is unclear. Germline V CDR1 and CDR2: MDHEN, SYDVKM. The CDR3 loop spans 11 amino acids. Trimming stripped 7 bases from V and 4 bases from J, with 4 bases between. The CDR3 DNA sequence: TGTGCCAGCACTATTAATGAAAAACTGTTTTTT. Amino acid sequence: CASTINEKLFF.